Listed below are T cell receptor beta chains from one sample, sequenced in a study of cytomegalovirus exposure and HLA in healthy donors. The table came from immunoSEQ multiplex PCR; TCRdb's copy has only in-frame clones and leaves some out. In the table there are tens of thousands of clones, roughly 80% of which are singletons. The sample was PBMCs. These receptors originate from a girl aged 2 to 9 in good health and CMV-seropositive. The CDR3 runs from the conserved cysteine through the conserved F or W. A D gene is named only where the DNA matches it firmly. The size entry is marked missing in some rows and otherwise reads once, few, many or a size class.

v_call: TRBV7-2; j_call: TRBJ2-3; d_call: TRBD2; clone_size: .; cdr3_aa: CASSLEGSGSVLDTQYF; cdr3_nt: TGTGCCAGCAGCTTAGAGGGTAGCGGGAGTGTATTGGATACGCAGTATTTT
v_call: TRBV6-6; j_call: TRBJ1-1; d_call: TRBD1; clone_size: .; cdr3_aa: CASRFGQVNTEAFF; cdr3_nt: TGTGCCAGCAGGTTTGGACAGGTGAACACTGAAGCTTTCTTT
v_call: TRBV15; j_call: TRBJ2-7; d_call: TRBD2; clone_size: .; cdr3_aa: CATSALRGGRVYEQYF; cdr3_nt: TGTGCCACCAGCGCCCTAAGGGGCGGGAGAGTCTACGAGCAGTACTTC
v_call: TRBV10-3; j_call: TRBJ2-7; d_call: TRBD1; clone_size: .; cdr3_aa: CAIQLRYGTGDNEQYF; cdr3_nt: TGTGCCATTCAACTACGATACGGGACAGGGGACAACGAGCAGTACTTC
v_call: TRBV10-3; j_call: TRBJ2-1; d_call: .; clone_size: few; cdr3_aa: CATHQGGEQFF; cdr3_nt: TGTGCCACACATCAGGGTGGTGAGCAGTTCTTC
v_call: TRBV4-1; j_call: TRBJ2-3; d_call: TRBD1; clone_size: .; cdr3_aa: CASSQGRTGQDWDTQYF; cdr3_nt: TGCGCCAGCAGCCAAGGAAGGACGGGACAGGATTGGGATACGCAGTATTTT
v_call: TRBV30; j_call: TRBJ1-2; d_call: .; clone_size: .; cdr3_aa: CAWSRGASGTKDTF; cdr3_nt: TGTGCCTGGAGTCGAGGCGCCTCGGGGACTAAAGACACCTTC
v_call: TRBV6-5; j_call: TRBJ2-7; d_call: TRBD1; clone_size: .; cdr3_aa: CASSGGTGSYEQYF; cdr3_nt: TGTGCCAGCAGTGGGGGGACAGGGTCCTACGAGCAGTACTTC
v_call: TRBV7-2; j_call: TRBJ1-1; d_call: TRBD1; clone_size: .; cdr3_aa: CASSAGTGGTEAFF; cdr3_nt: TGTGCCAGCAGCGCAGGGACAGGGGGCACTGAAGCTTTCTTT
v_call: TRBV5-5; j_call: TRBJ1-5; d_call: TRBD1; clone_size: .; cdr3_aa: CASSFNRGGNQPQHF; cdr3_nt: TGTGCCAGCAGCTTTAACAGGGGGGGCAATCAGCCCCAGCATTTT
v_call: TRBV30; j_call: TRBJ2-3; d_call: .; clone_size: .; cdr3_aa: CAWIVQGVRDTQYF; cdr3_nt: TGTGCCTGGATAGTGCAGGGCGTCCGAGATACGCAGTATTTT
v_call: TRBV30; j_call: TRBJ2-7; d_call: .; clone_size: few; cdr3_aa: CAWSVGRADEQYF; cdr3_nt: TGTGCCTGGAGTGTAGGCAGGGCGGACGAGCAGTACTTC
v_call: TRBV5-1; j_call: TRBJ1-5; d_call: .; clone_size: .; cdr3_aa: CASSLGGRPDQPQHF; cdr3_nt: TGCGCCAGCAGCTTGGGGGGCAGACCAGATCAGCCCCAGCATTTT
v_call: TRBV19; j_call: TRBJ1-1; d_call: .; clone_size: .; cdr3_aa: CASRGSGGWNTEAFF; cdr3_nt: TGTGCCAGTAGGGGATCGGGGGGCTGGAACACTGAAGCTTTCTTT
v_call: TRBV2; j_call: TRBJ2-2; d_call: TRBD1; clone_size: once; cdr3_aa: CASSEQGATGELFF; cdr3_nt: TGTGCCAGCAGTGAACAGGGGGCGACCGGGGAGCTGTTTTTT
v_call: TRBV18; j_call: TRBJ2-1; d_call: .; clone_size: .; cdr3_aa: CASSPFTTNEQFF; cdr3_nt: TGTGCCAGCTCACCATTTACTACGAATGAGCAGTTCTTC
v_call: TRBV28; j_call: TRBJ1-2; d_call: .; clone_size: .; cdr3_aa: CATLPPQGIGYTF; cdr3_nt: TGTGCCACCCTGCCCCCCCAGGGTATTGGCTACACCTTC
v_call: TRBV27; j_call: TRBJ2-2; d_call: .; clone_size: .; cdr3_aa: CASSFGSSTGELFF; cdr3_nt: TGTGCCAGCAGTTTTGGGAGTAGCACCGGGGAGCTGTTTTTT
v_call: TRBV30; j_call: TRBJ1-1; d_call: .; clone_size: .; cdr3_aa: CAWEVVGPSF; cdr3_nt: TGTGCCTGGGAAGTTGTGGGGCCCTCCTTT
v_call: TRBV4-3; j_call: TRBJ2-7; d_call: TRBD1; clone_size: .; cdr3_aa: CASSQRPGQGYEQYF; cdr3_nt: TGCGCCAGCAGCCAGAGGCCGGGACAGGGGTACGAGCAGTACTTC
v_call: TRBV5-8; j_call: TRBJ1-2; d_call: TRBD1; clone_size: few; cdr3_aa: CASSPGQTDINYGYTF; cdr3_nt: TGTGCCAGCAGCCCGGGACAGACGGATATAAACTATGGCTACACCTTC
v_call: TRBV19; j_call: TRBJ2-7; d_call: .; clone_size: .; cdr3_aa: CASSIQGPPGGEQYF; cdr3_nt: TGTGCCAGTAGTATACAGGGGCCTCCTGGGGGCGAGCAGTACTTC
v_call: TRBV6-5; j_call: TRBJ1-2; d_call: .; clone_size: .; cdr3_aa: CASSYSQVRGYTF; cdr3_nt: TGTGCCAGCAGTTACTCGCAAGTTAGAGGCTACACCTTC
v_call: TRBV5-1; j_call: TRBJ2-1; d_call: .; clone_size: .; cdr3_aa: CASSLEGFMTYNEQFF; cdr3_nt: TGCGCCAGCAGCTTGGAGGGGTTTATGACCTACAATGAGCAGTTCTTC
v_call: TRBV5-1; j_call: TRBJ2-2; d_call: TRBD2; clone_size: once; cdr3_aa: CASSLAPGLAGTGELFF; cdr3_nt: TGCGCCAGCAGCTTGGCCCCGGGACTAGCGGGGACCGGGGAGCTGTTTTTT
v_call: TRBV30; j_call: TRBJ2-3; d_call: .; clone_size: .; cdr3_aa: CAWSVGGSTDTQYF; cdr3_nt: TGTGCCTGGAGTGTAGGCGGGAGCACAGATACGCAGTATTTT
v_call: TRBV4-1; j_call: TRBJ2-2; d_call: .; clone_size: once; cdr3_aa: CASSQVAGVVGELFF; cdr3_nt: TGCGCCAGCAGCCAAGTAGCAGGGGTAGTGGGGGAGCTGTTTTTT
v_call: TRBV2; j_call: TRBJ2-5; d_call: TRBD2; clone_size: .; cdr3_aa: CASRVTSGRGETQYF; cdr3_nt: TGTGCCAGCAGGGTGACTAGCGGGAGGGGGGAGACCCAGTACTTC
v_call: TRBV29-1; j_call: TRBJ2-7; d_call: .; clone_size: .; cdr3_aa: CSVEDAPGSSEAYEQYF; cdr3_nt: TGCAGCGTTGAAGATGCCCCCGGTAGTTCTGAAGCCTACGAGCAGTACTTC
v_call: TRBV9; j_call: TRBJ2-3; d_call: TRBD1; clone_size: .; cdr3_aa: CASSPPGQAWADTQYF; cdr3_nt: TGTGCCAGCAGCCCACCGGGACAGGCGTGGGCAGATACGCAGTATTTT
v_call: TRBV27; j_call: TRBJ1-2; d_call: .; clone_size: .; cdr3_aa: CASSPGSGVIYGYTF; cdr3_nt: TGTGCCAGCAGTCCCGGCTCGGGGGTGATCTATGGCTACACCTTC
v_call: TRBV28; j_call: TRBJ2-5; d_call: .; clone_size: .; cdr3_aa: CASSLAGVRARETQYF; cdr3_nt: TGTGCCAGCAGTTTAGCAGGGGTAAGGGCTCGGGAGACCCAGTACTTC
v_call: TRBV5-1; j_call: TRBJ1-1; d_call: .; clone_size: .; cdr3_aa: CASSLEAGLNTEAFF; cdr3_nt: TGCGCCAGCAGCTTGGAGGCGGGATTGAACACTGAAGCTTTCTTT
v_call: TRBV27; j_call: TRBJ2-6; d_call: .; clone_size: .; cdr3_aa: CASSPGISGANVLTF; cdr3_nt: TGTGCCAGCAGTCCGGGGATCTCTGGGGCCAACGTCCTGACTTTC
v_call: TRBV10-3; j_call: TRBJ1-2; d_call: TRBD1; clone_size: .; cdr3_aa: CAISGFKTGQGNYGYTF; cdr3_nt: TGTGCCATCAGCGGATTCAAAACGGGACAGGGTAACTATGGCTACACCTTC
v_call: TRBV10-1; j_call: TRBJ1-1; d_call: TRBD1; clone_size: .; cdr3_aa: CASSEGTGIAEAFF; cdr3_nt: TGCGCCAGCAGTGAGGGGACAGGTATCGCTGAAGCTTTCTTT
v_call: TRBV5-1; j_call: TRBJ2-2; d_call: .; clone_size: .; cdr3_aa: CASSPGTGELFF; cdr3_nt: TGCGCCAGCAGCCCCGGGACAGGGGAGCTGTTTTTT
v_call: TRBV28; j_call: TRBJ1-5; d_call: .; clone_size: .; cdr3_aa: CATKSAEGAGNQPQHF; cdr3_nt: TGTGCCACCAAGTCGGCAGAGGGCGCCGGCAATCAGCCCCAGCATTTT
v_call: TRBV29-1; j_call: TRBJ1-1; d_call: TRBD1; clone_size: .; cdr3_aa: CSVEEQGAWAEAFF; cdr3_nt: TGCAGCGTTGAAGAGCAGGGGGCATGGGCTGAAGCTTTCTTT
v_call: TRBV12-5; j_call: TRBJ2-7; d_call: TRBD2; clone_size: .; cdr3_aa: CASGSAGLGSYEQYF; cdr3_nt: TGTGCTAGTGGTTCCGCAGGACTAGGCTCCTACGAGCAGTACTTC
v_call: TRBV4-1; j_call: TRBJ1-5; d_call: TRBD1; clone_size: few; cdr3_aa: CASSQEPMTGGNQPQHF; cdr3_nt: TGCGCCAGCAGCCAAGAACCCATGACAGGGGGCAATCAGCCCCAGCATTTT
v_call: TRBV25-1; j_call: TRBJ1-2; d_call: .; clone_size: .; cdr3_aa: CASSESVVRGDGYTF; cdr3_nt: TGTGCCAGCAGTGAATCGGTTGTCCGGGGGGATGGCTACACCTTC
v_call: TRBV15; j_call: TRBJ2-3; d_call: TRBD2; clone_size: .; cdr3_aa: CATSRHDRTSLDTQYF; cdr3_nt: TGTGCCACCAGCAGACATGACAGGACTAGCTTAGATACGCAGTATTTT
v_call: TRBV9; j_call: TRBJ1-2; d_call: .; clone_size: .; cdr3_aa: CASSVGEDSGYTF; cdr3_nt: TGTGCCAGCAGCGTAGGGGAGGATTCGGGCTACACCTTC
v_call: TRBV5-6; j_call: TRBJ2-7; d_call: TRBD2; clone_size: few; cdr3_aa: CASSSRREGRSLYEQYF; cdr3_nt: TGTGCCAGCAGCTCCAGGCGGGAGGGCCGGTCCCTCTACGAGCAGTACTTC
v_call: TRBV28; j_call: TRBJ2-7; d_call: TRBD2; clone_size: once; cdr3_aa: CASSRASGYEQYF; cdr3_nt: TGTGCCAGCAGCCGCGCTAGCGGCTACGAGCAGTACTTC
v_call: TRBV7-6; j_call: TRBJ1-4; d_call: .; clone_size: .; cdr3_aa: CASSREATNEKLFF; cdr3_nt: TGTGCCAGCAGCCGAGAAGCAACTAATGAAAAACTGTTTTTT
v_call: TRBV7-9; j_call: TRBJ1-2; d_call: .; clone_size: .; cdr3_aa: CASSLGQNYGYTF; cdr3_nt: TGTGCCAGCAGCTTAGGACAGAACTATGGCTACACCTTC
v_call: TRBV28; j_call: TRBJ2-4; d_call: .; clone_size: few; cdr3_aa: CASSPPRNIQYF; cdr3_nt: TGTGCCAGCAGTCCACCTAGAAACATTCAGTACTTC
v_call: TRBV30; j_call: TRBJ1-1; d_call: TRBD1; clone_size: .; cdr3_aa: CAWEGQVNTEAFF; cdr3_nt: TGTGCCTGGGAGGGACAGGTGAACACTGAAGCTTTCTTT